Following are 23 T cell receptor beta chains from one sample sequenced in a study of T cell changes during pregnancy in multiple sclerosis. The repertoire was sequenced with immunoSEQ multiplex PCR; TCRdb's copy has only in-frame clones and lacks some. In the table there are 55,000 to 75,000 clones, about 93% of which are singletons. The sample consisted of CD8+ T cells from peripheral blood mononuclear cells, taken in the second trimester of pregnancy. The receptors stem from a female donor with multiple sclerosis, enrolled in a pregnancy study.

This chain connects TRBV9 to TRBJ2-7; no clear D gene. The length of the CDR3 is 14 residues. The V gene lost 3 bases and the J gene lost 0 bases, with 10 bases spanning the gap. Germline CDR1 is SGDLS and CDR2 is YYNGEE. The CDR3, as DNA: TGTGCCAGCAGCGCGAATTTGGCCTCCTACGAGCAGTACTTC. It translates to CASSANLASYEQYF. Full variable domain (rest looked up from reference TRBV9 and TRBJ2-7): DSGVTQTPKHLITATGQRVTLRCSPRSGDLSVYWYQQSLDQGLQFLIQYYNGEERAKGNILERFSAQQFPDLHSELNLSSLELGDSALYFCASSANLASYEQYFGPGTRLTVT.

CDR3 loop: CASSESPGGRETQYF. The CDR3 DNA reads TGCGCCAGCAGTGAGTCCCCCGGGGGGCGAGAGACCCAGTACTTC. This rearrangement joins TRBV10-2 to TRBJ2-5; D perhaps matches TRBD2 (7 bases). The length of the CDR3 is 15 residues. V lost 0 bases, J lost 4 bases, and 12 bases lay in between. Germline V lookup: CDR1 WSHSY, CDR2 SAAADI.

J is TRBJ2-5 and V is TRBV5-1, with D unresolved. The CDR3 is 16 amino acids. Looked up from germline, CDR1 is SGHRS and CDR2 is YFSETQ. V shed 0 bases and J shed 1 base, with 13 bases lying between them. For the CDR3, the DNA is TGCGCCAGCAGCTTGGGTTTACGCGGATTCCAAGAGACCCAGTACTTC. Its protein product is CASSLGLRGFQETQYF.

This chain connects TRBV7-6 to TRBJ2-1, with 10 bases lining up with TRBD2. Trimming at V came to 3 bases and at J to 3 bases, leaving 5 bases not matched to a gene. Germline V gives CDR1 SGHVS, CDR2 FNYEAQ. The length of the CDR3 is 16 residues. As DNA, the CDR3 is TGTGCCAGCAGCTTCTTAGCGGGAGGCGGCTACAATGAGCAGTTCTTC. Translating it yields CASSFLAGGGYNEQFF.

This clone was seen more than once but under ten times. The chain uses TRBV19 and TRBJ1-1; maybe TRBD1 (5 bases). This CDR3 region has 12 residues. V was pared by 5 bases and J by 5 bases, with 9 bases between. Germline V gene data show CDR1 as LNHDA and CDR2 as SQIVND (reference sequence). In nucleotides, the CDR3 is TGTGCCAGTAGTTCCGGGGGGACTGAAGCTTTCTTT. Residues: CASSSGGTEAFF.

V gene TRBV6-1 combines with J gene TRBJ1-1; D may be TRBD1 (6 bases). The germline gives CDR1 MNHNS, CDR2 SASEGT. The CDR3 contains 16 residues. V was shortened by 0 bases and J by 1 base, with 12 bases between the two germline ends. The CDR3, as DNA: TGTGCCAGCAGTGAAGCCCCCCAGGACAGGAACACTGAAGCTTTCTTT. The encoded protein is CASSEAPQDRNTEAFF.

The gene calls are TRBV11-2 and TRBJ1-2; D is undetermined. The germline V gene encodes CDR1 SGHAT and CDR2 FQNNGV. V was shortened by 1 base and J by 1 base, with 10 bases between the two germline ends. The CDR3 has 15 residues. The CDR3 spells CASSLVSFFNYGYTF. The DNA of the CDR3 is TGTGCCAGCAGCTTAGTTAGCTTTTTTAACTATGGCTACACCTTC. Full variable domain (remainder filled in from reference TRBV11-2 and TRBJ1-2): EAGVAQSPRYKIIEKRQSVAFWCNPISGHATLYWYQQILGQGPKLLIQFQNNGVVDDSQLPKDRFSAERLKGVDSTLKIQPAKLEDSAVYLCASSLVSFFNYGYTFGSGTRLTVV.

V is TRBV29-1 and J is TRBJ1-2; unclear D gene. The V end lost 5 bases, the J end lost 4 bases, and 11 bases lay between the germline ends. The CDR3 extends over 12 amino acids. Germline V gene lookup returns CDR1 SQVTM and CDR2 ANQGSEA. CDR3 coding DNA: TGCAGCGTTTTGGACGGGGTCTATGGCTACACCTTC. Translated: CSVLDGVYGYTF.

The rearrangement links TRBV2 to TRBJ2-1; 8 bases are shared with TRBD2. Germline assignment: CDR1 SNHLY and CDR2 FYNNEI. This CDR3 region has 14 residues. J was trimmed by 9 bases and V by 6 bases; bases with no gene match: 10. The CDR3: CASRGGRNPREQFF. CDR3 nucleotide sequence: TGTGCCAGCAGAGGCGGGAGGAACCCGCGTGAGCAGTTCTTC.

This chain uses TRBV15 with TRBJ2-6; 10 bases line up with TRBD1. The V segment lost 5 bases and the J segment 0 bases; nucleotides outside the gene matches: 7. This CDR3 region has 18 residues. Germline-derived CDR1 and CDR2 are LNHNV and YYDKDF (reference sequence). CDR3 in amino acids: CATSGQGGKDSGANVLTF. The CDR3 bases are TGTGCCACCAGCGGACAGGGGGGAAAAGACTCTGGGGCCAACGTCCTGACTTTC.

The V and J genes are TRBV7-9 and TRBJ2-7; TRBD2 matches at 13 bases. The CDR3 contains 18 residues. CDR1 and CDR2 from the germline V gene are SEHNR and FQNEAQ (reference sequence). J gave up 4 bases and V 5 bases, and 14 bases lay outside the gene matches. CDR3 DNA: TGTGCCAGCAGCCTTATCCTCGGACTAGCGGGAGTGTCTTACGAGCAGTACTTC. This sequence encodes CASSLILGLAGVSYEQYF.

The V call is TRBV30, the J call TRBJ2-5; 9 bases agree with TRBD2. J lost 9 bases, V lost 3 bases, and 8 bases had no gene match. The length of the CDR3 is 13 residues. Germline V gene sequence: CDR1 GTSNPN, CDR2 SVGIG (reference sequence). The CDR3 DNA reads as TGTGCCTGGAGGTCAAAGCGGGAGGTGTCCCAGTACTTC. Amino acid sequence: CAWRSKREVSQYF.

The J gene is TRBJ2-1, the V gene TRBV5-4; 9 bases are shared with TRBD2. CDR1 and CDR2 from the germline V gene are SGHNT and YYREEE (reference sequence). With V trimmed by 4 bases and J by 3 bases, 5 bases remained unmatched. This CDR3 spans 15 amino acids. CDR3 sequence: CASSTKREVYNEQFF. Here the CDR3 DNA reads TGTGCCAGCAGCACGAAGCGGGAGGTCTACAATGAGCAGTTCTTC.

The rearrangement joins TRBV5-4 to TRBJ2-1; no firm D call. Germline CDR1 and CDR2: SGHNT and YYREEE (reference sequence). The CDR3 consists of 14 residues. Trimming took off 0 bases at V and 4 bases at J, with 8 bases between the two ends. CDR3 sequence reads: CASSLGLSYNEQFF. CDR3 nucleotides: TGTGCCAGCAGCTTGGGACTTTCATACAATGAGCAGTTCTTC.

The chain joins TRBV4-1 to TRBJ2-1; tentative D call: TRBD2 (5 bases). This CDR3 contains 14 residues. Trimming left V 0 bases short and J 15 bases short, with 18 bases between. The germline V gene encodes CDR1 MGHRA and CDR2 YSYEKL. The chain's CDR3 is CASSQDPRTRIPFF. The CDR3 region has the DNA TGCGCCAGCAGCCAAGATCCCCGGACTCGGATTCCGTTCTTC.

This clone appeared once. The chain uses TRBV5-1 and TRBJ2-7, with 7 bases fitting TRBD2. CDR1 is SGHRS and CDR2 is YFSETQ in the germline V gene. This CDR3 region has 14 residues. J gave up 0 bases and V 2 bases, and 2 bases lay outside the gene matches. Written as DNA, the CDR3 is TGCGCCAGCAGCTTCGGACTAGGCTCCTACGAGCAGTACTTC. Translation: CASSFGLGSYEQYF.

The chain carries TRBV25-1 and TRBJ1-2; D remains ambiguous. The V end lost 6 bases, the J end lost 0 bases, and 11 bases lay between the germline ends. Looked up from germline, CDR1 is MGHDK and CDR2 is SYGVNS. The CDR3 covers 14 residues. The CDR3 nucleotides read TGTGCCAGCAGACCAACGGGTTCTAACTATGGCTACACCTTC. Translated: CASRPTGSNYGYTF.

This chain connects TRBV10-2 to TRBJ2-7; tentatively, D is TRBD2 (5 bases). V was trimmed by 0 bases and J by 2 bases, leaving 8 bases between them. Germline CDR1 reads WSHSY; CDR2 reads SAAADI. The CDR3 is 14 residues long. The CDR3, as DNA: TGCGCCAGCAGTGAGTCGCGGGCGGCCTACGAGCAGTACTTC. Protein: CASSESRAAYEQYF.

The chain couples TRBV7-9 to TRBJ1-3; TRBD1 is a possible D gene (6 bases). V lost 1 base, J lost 0 bases, and 19 bases lay in between. The CDR3 runs to 19 residues. CDR1 SEHNR and CDR2 FQNEAQ come from the germline V gene (reference sequence). CDR3 bases: TGTGCCAGCAGCTTAGAACGGACAGCTTATTTGAGCTCTGGAAACACCATATATTTT. Translation gives CASSLERTAYLSSGNTIYF.

The rearrangement uses TRBV5-1 and TRBJ1-1; D uncertain. This CDR3 is 15 amino acids long. V was clipped by 0 bases and J by 0 bases, with 9 bases between them. Germline CDR1 is SGHRS and CDR2 is YFSETQ. The CDR3 region has the DNA TGCGCCAGCAGCTTGGGTAGCAGCATGAACACTGAAGCTTTCTTT. Protein product: CASSLGSSMNTEAFF.

This chain connects TRBV14 to TRBJ1-2; 8 bases match TRBD1. Germline V CDR1 and CDR2: SGHDN, FVKESK. V shed 3 bases, J shed 5 bases, and the junction held 17 bases outside the gene matches. The CDR3 covers 18 residues. CDR3: CASSQRQGTVLPHYGYTF. The CDR3, as DNA: TGTGCCAGCAGCCAGCGACAGGGGACAGTGTTACCCCATTATGGCTACACCTTC.

The chain is built from TRBV23-1 and TRBJ2-7, with D possibly TRBD1 on 6 matching bases. TRBV23-1 is recorded as an ORF, its role being uncertain. The CDR3 has 15 residues. Trimming cost V 2 bases and J 6 bases, with 17 bases left between them. The CDR3, as DNA: TGCGCCAGCAGTCAACGGGACAAGGGGCTAACCGAGCAGTACTTC. It is translated as CASSQRDKGLTEQYF.

This clone was detected once. The V and J genes are TRBV10-1 and TRBJ2-1; 9 nucleotides line up with TRBD2. This CDR3 contains 14 residues. Per the germline V gene, CDR1 is WNHNN and CDR2 is SYGVQD (reference sequence). V dropped 10 bases and J dropped 2; count of bases not matched to a gene: 6. The DNA of the CDR3 is TGCGCCACCGATAGCGGGGGACCCTACAATGAGCAGTTCTTC. Translation gives CATDSGGPYNEQFF.